This record concerns one T cell receptor beta chain sequence. This clone was detected only a few times. Its antigen remains unidentified. No qualities accompany the bases; no much larger clone lies one base away. The source of the sample is a study of blood T cell repertoires in COVID-19 (dated by TCRdb to 2019 to 2021). At the level of the whole study: Collaborator samples came from the United States, Italy and Spain and covered acute and convalescent phases of COVID-19. Subjects who had been exposed to COVID-19, were actively infected with it, or had recovered from it provided the deeply sampled blood TCRbeta repertoires that made up the dataset. The samples were drawn from the first 160 participants of the ongoing ImmuneRACE study and from 1,254 subjects provided by 6 global collaborators. Where available, HLA class I and class II types were taken from metadata supplied by the sample provider and were not determined by assay-based typing. The prospective study material was composed of cDNA or gDNA derived from T cells, B-cell-depleted T cells, or PBMCs. Nearly every sample came with metadata listing a de-identified subject ID, COVID-19 status, age in years and sex. The repertoires were made available in a free public database intended to serve as a resource for research on the immune response to SARS-CoV-2. Findings and caveats that apply to the study as a whole: How much clinical and demographic metadata was included differed by source and by participant, and the metadata was provided uncurated.

Collaborating institutions collected whole blood in K2EDTA tubes following their own protocols. For TCRbeta analysis, collaborators shipped samples as frozen whole blood, isolated PBMCs, or DNA extracted from either of those sample types. TCRbeta CDR3 regions were amplified from genomic DNA by means of the immunoSEQ Assay, a bias-controlled multiplex PCR. For the original study's pipeline: Nucleated cell counts per sample were estimated from amplification of reference gene primers within the assay. To quantify the absolute abundance of each unique TCRbeta CDR3 rearrangement, sequence reads were collapsed and filtered. For each sample, productive Simpson clonality was calculated as the square root of Simpson's diversity index over productive rearrangements. Imported from immuneACCESS, the table was reduced by TCRdb to in-frame sequences with V and J called. These copies leave out some clones; in studies compared against another copy, an unresolved V gene accounts for under half, and the cause of the remainder is not known. D and trimming come from the DNA, and the V and J calls and clone size come from that table. For this sample there are 90,000 to 120,000 clones; 84% appear just once. The ten most abundant clones make up around 4.2% of the sample.

This TCR was sampled from a human donor in a cohort sampled during active COVID-19. Sample: peripheral blood.

The DNA sequence is TGCGCCAGCAGAGGGGATAAGACCCAGTACTTC. Its amino acids are CASRGDKTQYF. The chain was built from TRBV5-1 and TRBJ2-5; perhaps TRBD1 is the D gene, with 5 bases matching. From a lookup of the germline V gene, CDR1 and CDR2 are SGHRS and YFSETQ. V loses 5 bases, J loses 6 bases, and the germline ends lie 8 bases apart. The CDR3 spans 11 residues, from the cysteine through the phenylalanine. Of all the DNA, just the CDR3 is kept, 33 bases in frame from base 1.